The 9 T cell receptor beta chains reported below all come from one sample, sequenced in a study of identical twins listed by TCRdb under 2016. Library preparation employed 5' RACE. Sequencing was carried out with an Illumina HiSeq 2000. The public reads were reprocessed in TCRdb via fastp at Q25 and MiXCR, keeping in-frame beta chains. All rows with the same CDR3 protein become a single entry with the most common DNA and genes. The sample includes about 470,000 distinct CDR3 sequences, with approximately 24% observed a single time. The top ten hold 2.9% of the sample. These records were also assigned to another study, of T cells expressing NK-cell markers.

The sample consisted of CD4+ T cells sorted from blood. These receptors came from a woman younger than 35 in good health.

V and J are TRBV7-3 and TRBJ1-1; D call uncertain. The CDR3 is made up of 15 amino acids. Trimming removed 5 bases at V and 2 bases at J, with 15 bases between. From germline, CDR1 is SGHTA and CDR2 FQGTGA. CDR3 DNA sequence: TGTGCCAGCAGCCCCGGCCCCTACAGTAACACTGAAGCTTTCTTT. Protein: CASSPGPYSNTEAFF.

This clonotype was observed a handful of times. The chain employs TRBV6-5 and TRBJ2-2; D is ambiguous. CDR1 and CDR2 from the germline V gene are MNHEY and SVGAGI. The CDR3 extends over 12 amino acids. V lost 3 bases and J lost 13, with 12 bases in between. Written as DNA, the CDR3 is TGTGCCAGCAGTTATGCCCGAAAGCCGCTGTTTTTT. Translated: CASSYARKPLFF.

This clonotype was counted at least ten times. The rearrangement joins TRBV9 to TRBJ2-3, with TRBD2 identical over 9 bases. The CDR3 extends over 18 amino acids. Germline V gene lookup returns CDR1 SGDLS and CDR2 YYNGEE. V gave up 4 bases and J gave up 2 bases; unmatched junction bases: 14. Here the CDR3 DNA reads TGTGCCAGCAGCACGCGGGGGGGCGGGGGAGACACCACAGATACGCAGTATTTT. The encoded protein is CASSTRGGGGDTTDTQYF. The full variable domain, in which reference TRBV9 and TRBJ2-3 provide the parts outside the CDR3, is DSGVTQTPKHLITATGQRVTLRCSPRSGDLSVYWYQQSLDQGLQFLIQYYNGEERAKGNILERFSAQQFPDLHSELNLSSLELGDSALYFCASSTRGGGGDTTDTQYFGPGTRLTVL.

V gene TRBV30 combines with J gene TRBJ2-3; either TRBD1 or TRBD2 may supply D (5 bases each). The CDR3 is 17 residues long. CDR1 and CDR2 from the germline V gene are GTSNPN and SVGIG (reference sequence). V shed 0 bases and J shed 0 bases, with 16 bases lying between them. The DNA of the CDR3 is TGTGCCTGGAGTGTACAATTGAGGGGATCTAGCACAGATACGCAGTATTTT. Its protein product is CAWSVQLRGSSTDTQYF.

The chain has TRBV3-1 and TRBJ2-7; 7 positions match TRBD2. CDR3 length: 12 residues. V shed 9 bases, J shed 5 bases, and the junction held 7 bases outside the gene matches. CDR1 is LGHDT, CDR2 YNNKEL, per germline (reference sequence). CDR3 sequence reads: CASWGGGHEQYF. CDR3 nucleotide sequence: TGTGCCAGTTGGGGGGGTGGGCACGAGCAGTACTTC.

The table lists this clonotype with a few counts. The chain carries TRBV7-9 and TRBJ1-1, with 8 bases fitting TRBD1. The V gene's germline CDR1 is SEHNR and CDR2 FQNEAQ (reference sequence). With V trimmed by 3 bases and J by 3 bases, 6 bases remained unmatched. CDR3 size: 15 residues. DNA of the CDR3: TGTGCCAGCAGCTTGCTACAGGGACAGGACACTGAAGCTTTCTTT. It specifies CASSLLQGQDTEAFF.

This clonotype was observed a few times. J is TRBJ2-5 and V is TRBV7-6, with D perhaps TRBD2 (5 bases). The CDR3 has 15 residues. V dropped 2 bases and J dropped 4 bases, with 14 bases sitting between them. Germline loops: CDR1 SGHVS, CDR2 FNYEAQ. The CDR3 DNA sequence: TGTGCCAGCAGCTTATCAGCGGAAATGGTAGAGACCCAGTACTTC. This encodes CASSLSAEMVETQYF.

The sample holds a few counts of this clonotype. This chain joins TRBV29-1 and TRBJ2-5, with 7 bases lining up with TRBD1. This CDR3 comprises 14 residues. The junction had 11 bases not matched to a gene; V was cut back by 5 bases and J by 5 bases. CDR1 is SQVTM and CDR2 is ANQGSEA in the germline V gene. Written as DNA, the CDR3 is TGCAGCGTTCAGAACAGGGGACGGTGGGAGACCCAGTACTTC. It is translated as CSVQNRGRWETQYF.

The CDR3 DNA sequence: TGTGCCAGCAGCGTTACTAGCGGGAAAACAGATACGCAGTATTTT. This gives the protein CASSVTSGKTDTQYF. The rearrangement joins TRBV9 to TRBJ2-3; TRBD2 matches 10 bases. The CDR3 runs to 15 residues. Trimming cost V 2 bases and J 3 bases; bases outside gene matches: 3. Germline CDR1 and CDR2: SGDLS and YYNGEE. Full variable domain (missing parts from reference TRBV9 and TRBJ2-3): DSGVTQTPKHLITATGQRVTLRCSPRSGDLSVYWYQQSLDQGLQFLIQYYNGEERAKGNILERFSAQQFPDLHSELNLSSLELGDSALYFCASSVTSGKTDTQYFGPGTRLTVL.